These 25 T cell receptor beta chains were sequenced from one sample in a study of blood T cells in healthy people across ages. A second PCR, run for about 6 to 11 cycles, used a sample-barcoded 5' primer plus a J-beta primer mix. TCRdb reanalysed the 5' RACE reads using MiXCR and keeps one entry per CDR3 protein. Of around 650,000 distinct CDR3 sequences in the sample, about 34% were seen once. Input material: blood. These receptors were obtained from a woman aged 80 or older in good health.

This chain joins TRBV20-1 and TRBJ1-2, with D perhaps TRBD1 (6 bases). From germline, CDR1 is DFQATT and CDR2 SNEGSKA (reference sequence). V was trimmed by 6 bases and J by 4 bases, leaving 12 bases between them. The CDR3 is 12 residues long. This CDR3 reads CSAPGGAYGYTF. The CDR3 DNA sequence: TGCAGTGCCCCGGGGGGGGCCTATGGCTACACCTTC.

This clonotype was observed many times. The V gene is TRBV5-1, the J gene TRBJ2-5; 11 nucleotides agree with TRBD2. With V trimmed by 8 bases and J by 0 bases, 6 bases remained unmatched. CDR3 length equals 15 residues. Germline CDR1 reads SGHRS; CDR2 reads YFSETQ. The CDR3 bases are TGCGCCAGTAAACTAGCGGGGGCCTACCAAGAGACCCAGTACTTC. Translated, it gives CASKLAGAYQETQYF. The whole variable domain, remainder taken from reference TRBV5-1 and TRBJ2-5, is KAGVTQTPRYLIKTRGQQVTLSCSPISGHRSVSWYQQTPGQGLQFLFEYFSETQRNKGNFPGRFSGRQFSNSRSEMNVSTLELGDSALYLCASKLAGAYQETQYFGPGTRLLVL.

This clonotype was found many times. CDR3 protein: CSARQLAGGQTSTDTQYF. In DNA, the CDR3 is TGCAGTGCTAGGCAACTAGCGGGGGGGCAGACTAGCACAGATACGCAGTATTTT. The V and J genes are TRBV20-1 and TRBJ2-3; 13 bases agree with TRBD2. CDR3 length: 18 amino acids. CDR1 and CDR2 (germline): DFQATT, SNEGSKA (reference sequence). The J segment lost 0 bases and the V segment lost 3 bases, leaving 9 bases of the junction unmatched.

Concerning this clonotype itself: The junction does not match germline at one end; this may be a read error. The chain uses TRBV7-2 and TRBJ2-6, with TRBD2 identical over 7 bases. Germline V lookup: CDR1 SGHTA, CDR2 FQGNSA. The CDR3 runs 15 residues. The CDR3 bases are TGTGCCGGCAGCTACGGGGGGTCAGGGACCAACGTCCTGACTTTC. Its translation: CAGSYGGSGTNVLTF. Filled out from reference TRBV7-2 and TRBJ2-6, the complete variable domain reads GAGVSQSPSNKVTEKGKDVELRCDPISGHTALYWYRQSLGQGLEFLIYFQGNSAPDKSGLPSDRFSAERTGGSVSTLTIQRTQQEDSAVYLCAGSYGGSGTNVLTFGAGSRLTVL.

The CDR3 sequence is CASTGPLHHGYTF. As DNA, the CDR3 is TGTGCCAGTACGGGCCCACTACACCATGGCTACACCTTC. The chain employs TRBV19 and TRBJ1-2; unclear D gene. V gave up 7 bases and J gave up 6 bases, with 15 bases separating them. The CDR3 sequence is 13 residues long. Germline V gene lookup returns CDR1 LNHDA and CDR2 SQIVND (reference sequence).

This clonotype has just a few counts. The chain recombines TRBV29-1 with TRBJ1-1, with D tentatively TRBD1 (5 bases). This CDR3 comprises 12 residues. Germline values: CDR1 SQVTM, CDR2 ANQGSEA. Trimming removed 8 bases at V and 3 bases at J, with 13 bases between. As DNA, the CDR3 is TGCAGCACGGGGGGGGACGACACTGAAGCTTTCTTT. It is translated as CSTGGDDTEAFF. Full variable domain (rest looked up from reference TRBV29-1 and TRBJ1-1): SAVISQKPSRDICQRGTSLTIQCQVDSQVTMMFWYRQQPGQSLTLIATANQGSEATYESGFVIDKFPISRPNLTFSTLTVSNMSPEDSSIYLCSTGGDDTEAFFGQGTRLTVV.

This clonotype was counted only a few times. This may be a read error, as it is one base from a much larger clone. The V gene is TRBV5-1, the J gene TRBJ1-1; D not resolved. The CDR3 covers 16 residues. The V end was cut by 0 bases, the J end by 8 bases, with 20 bases between. Germline CDR1 SGHRS, CDR2 YFSETQ. The CDR3 protein is CASSLGGARHPGEAFF. CDR3 nucleotides: TGCGCCAGCAGCTTGGGGGGTGCGAGACATCCTGGCGAAGCTTTCTTT.

This clonotype was counted a few times. The chain recombines TRBV19 with TRBJ2-1, with D perhaps given as TRBD1 or TRBD2 (5 bases each). Looked up from germline, CDR1 is LNHDA and CDR2 is SQIVND (reference sequence). Trimming removed 4 bases from V and 4 bases from J, with 11 bases in between. The CDR3 sequence is 14 residues long. In DNA, the CDR3 is TGTGCCAGTAGTAGGACGGGACCTTACAATGAGCAGTTCTTC. Translation gives CASSRTGPYNEQFF.

On this clonotype itself: This sequence may be a read error, since a much larger clone differs from it by one base. This sequence joins TRBV5-1 and TRBJ2-4; TRBD2 matches 9 bases. Germline V gene sequence: CDR1 SGHRS, CDR2 YFSETQ. This CDR3 region has 15 residues. Germline trimming cut 4 bases from V and 13 bases from J; bases unmatched to any gene: 15. CDR3 sequence (DNA): TGCGCCAGCAGCCAGACTAGCGGACAATGGAATGAGCAGTACTTC. It specifies CASSQTSGQWNEQYF.

The chain recombines TRBV3-1 with TRBJ1-5, with TRBD1 as a possible D gene (6 bases). This CDR3 has 19 residues. Trimming cost V 0 bases and J 3 bases, with 21 bases left between them. Germline values: CDR1 LGHDT, CDR2 YNNKEL (reference sequence). The CDR3 is CASSQEKGGGGFLNQPQHF. CDR3 nucleotide sequence: TGTGCCAGCAGCCAAGAAAAAGGGGGAGGGGGGTTTCTCAATCAGCCCCAGCATTTT.

V is TRBV5-5 and J is TRBJ2-2; D ambiguous. V dropped 1 base and J dropped 7 bases, with 8 bases sitting between them. The V gene's germline CDR1 is SGHKS and CDR2 YYEKEE (reference sequence). The CDR3 totals 13 residues. The CDR3 DNA reads TGTGCCAGCAGCTTGTTGGGGTTCGGGGAGCTGTTTTTT. Its protein is CASSLLGFGELFF.

The genes are TRBV6-2 or TRBV6-3 and TRBJ2-3; 9 bases agree with TRBD1. V trimming: 2 bases; J trimming: 0 bases; junction bases outside the gene matches: 9. The germline V gene encodes CDR1 MNHEY and CDR2 SVGEGT. The length of the CDR3 is 18 residues. CDR3 protein: CASSYTQGAETSTDTQYF. In DNA, the CDR3 is TGTGCCAGCAGTTACACACAGGGGGCCGAAACTAGCACAGATACGCAGTATTTT.

Regarding this clonotype: One end of the junction does not line up with germline, which may come from a read error. V gene TRBV27 combines with J gene TRBJ2-6, with D tentatively TRBD1 (6 bases). The germline CDR1 and CDR2 sequences are MNHEY and SMNVEV (reference sequence). The CDR3 spans 17 residues. The CDR3 DNA is TGTGCCAGCAGCCCGTCCTGCAGGGGAACTGGGGCCAATGTCCTGACTTTC. This encodes CASSPSCRGTGANVLTF.

This clonotype was counted many times. The V gene is TRBV7-2, the J gene TRBJ2-5; 11 bases agree with TRBD2. The germline CDR1 and CDR2 sequences are SGHTA and FQGNSA. V lost 0 bases, J lost 2 bases, and 2 bases stayed unmatched. CDR3 length: 16 residues. The DNA of the CDR3 is TGTGCCAGCAGCTTAGCGATAGCGGGGGGGCAAGAGACCCAGTACTTC. Protein product: CASSLAIAGGQETQYF.

Turning to this clonotype: One base away lies a much larger clone, so this may be a sequencing read error. This chain joins TRBV28 and TRBJ2-3; weak D call: TRBD1 (5 bases). Germline loops: CDR1 MDHEN, CDR2 SYDVKM. V shed 10 bases and J shed 5 bases, with 16 bases lying between them. This CDR3 has 13 amino acids. The CDR3 nucleotides are TGTGCCAACATGGATCAGGGTATAGATACGCAGTATTTT. It yields the protein CANMDQGIDTQYF. The full variable domain, rest sourced from reference TRBV28 and TRBJ2-3, is DVKVTQSSRYLVKRTGEKVFLECVQDMDHENMFWYRQDPGLGLRLIYFSYDVKMKEKGDIPEGYSVSREKKERFSLILESASTNQTSMYLCANMDQGIDTQYFGPGTRLTVL.

In regard to this clonotype: One base away lies a much larger clone, so this may be a sequencing read error. The gene calls are TRBV24-1 and TRBJ1-2; D is unresolved. Looked up from germline, CDR1 is KGHDR and CDR2 is SFDVKD. V dropped 4 bases and J dropped 5 bases, with 10 bases sitting between them. The CDR3 contains 13 residues. The CDR3 is CATSEEAAYGYTF. Here the CDR3 DNA reads TGTGCCACCAGTGAAGAGGCGGCTTATGGCTACACCTTC.

This clonotype was recorded many times. The chain combines TRBV18 with TRBJ2-3; 9 nucleotides line up with TRBD1. With 6 bases clipped from V and 4 bases from J, the junction kept 8 bases outside the gene matches. CDR1 is KGHSH and CDR2 is LQKENI in the germline V gene. CDR3 length equals 15 residues. The CDR3 reads CASSRDRVASDTQYF. CDR3 DNA sequence: TGTGCCAGCTCCCGGGACAGGGTAGCATCAGATACGCAGTATTTT.

V gene TRBV6-1 combines with J gene TRBJ1-1; tentatively, D is TRBD1 (6 bases). CDR3 length: 15 amino acids. With 3 bases removed from V and 4 bases from J, the gap between germline ends came to 15 bases. Germline loops: CDR1 MNHNS, CDR2 SASEGT. The CDR3, as DNA: TGTGCCAGCAGTGATGGGGCAGGGGCGATCACTGAAGCTTTCTTT. Its protein is CASSDGAGAITEAFF.

The J gene is TRBJ1-1, the V gene TRBV28; D is unresolved. This CDR3 region has 15 residues. In germline, CDR1 is MDHEN, CDR2 SYDVKM. Trimming left V 2 bases short and J 0 bases short, with 10 bases between. The CDR3 is CASSLRQTVNTEAFF. The CDR3 nucleotides are TGTGCCAGCAGTTTACGACAAACTGTGAACACTGAAGCTTTCTTT.

This clonotype was seen repeatedly, ten times or more. The V and J genes are TRBV10-3 and TRBJ2-6; D gene unclear. Trimming cost V 10 bases and J 3 bases, with 10 bases left between them. The germline V gene has CDR1 ENHRY and CDR2 SYGVKD. CDR3 length: 13 residues. The CDR3 sequence is CASFQFGANVLTF. The CDR3 nucleotides read TGTGCCAGCTTCCAGTTTGGGGCCAACGTCCTGACTTTC.

The sample holds a few counts of this clonotype. This clone may be a read error of a much larger clone one base away. V is TRBV7-2 and J is TRBJ2-7; 9 nucleotides line up with TRBD2. J was trimmed by 7 bases and V by 0 bases; bases with no gene match: 10. This CDR3 contains 16 residues. Germline CDR1 is SGHTA and CDR2 is FQGNSA. As DNA, the CDR3 is TGTGCCAGCAGCTTAGCCGGCGGGGGGGCTTATAATGAGCAGTACTTC. Translated, it gives CASSLAGGGAYNEQYF.

In this sample, this clonotype turned up a few times. This chain joins TRBV7-8 and TRBJ1-3; D unresolved. Germline CDR1 SGHVS, CDR2 FQNEAQ. This CDR3 contains 15 residues. V was trimmed by 5 bases and J by 0 bases, leaving 11 bases between them. CDR3 sequence reads: CASSADGRSGNTIYF. CDR3 DNA sequence: TGTGCCAGCAGCGCAGACGGACGCTCTGGAAACACCATATATTTT. Full variable domain (missing parts from reference TRBV7-8 and TRBJ1-3): GAGVSQSPRYKVAKRGQDVALRCDPISGHVSLFWYQQALGQGPEFLTYFQNEAQLDKSGLPSDRFFAERPEGSVSTLKIQRTQQEDSAVYLCASSADGRSGNTIYFGEGSWLTVV.

This clonotype was counted a few times. The V and J genes are TRBV11-2 and TRBJ2-5, with TRBD1 matching 9 bases. V was pared by 0 bases and J by 5 bases, with 7 bases of the junction left unmatched. Germline CDR1 is SGHAT and CDR2 is FQNNGV. The CDR3 totals 16 residues. The CDR3 region has the DNA TGTGCCAGCAGCTTAGACTACAGGGGGCACGGGGAGACCCAGTACTTC. Residues: CASSLDYRGHGETQYF.

In its sample, this clonotype was seen a few times. One end of the junction does not line up with germline, which may come from a read error. The genes are TRBV20-1 and TRBJ2-7; 9 bases are shared with TRBD1. The CDR3 totals 15 residues. From germline, CDR1 is DFQATT and CDR2 SNEGSKA (reference sequence). The CDR3: CSAPRTGGQGYVQYF. Written as DNA, the CDR3 is TGCAGTGCCCCACGCACAGGAGGACAGGGGTACGTGCAGTACTTC.

In this sample, this clonotype turned up a few times. A much larger clone lies a single base off, so this may be a read error. The rearrangement uses TRBV6-1 and TRBJ2-7, with D possibly matching TRBD1 (7 bases). The CDR3 length is 15 residues. Germline assignment: CDR1 MNHNS and CDR2 SASEGT. This chain's CDR3 is CASSELGRGAYGQYF. The CDR3 bases are TGTGCCAGCAGTGAACTCGGCAGGGGGGCGTACGGGCAGTACTTC.